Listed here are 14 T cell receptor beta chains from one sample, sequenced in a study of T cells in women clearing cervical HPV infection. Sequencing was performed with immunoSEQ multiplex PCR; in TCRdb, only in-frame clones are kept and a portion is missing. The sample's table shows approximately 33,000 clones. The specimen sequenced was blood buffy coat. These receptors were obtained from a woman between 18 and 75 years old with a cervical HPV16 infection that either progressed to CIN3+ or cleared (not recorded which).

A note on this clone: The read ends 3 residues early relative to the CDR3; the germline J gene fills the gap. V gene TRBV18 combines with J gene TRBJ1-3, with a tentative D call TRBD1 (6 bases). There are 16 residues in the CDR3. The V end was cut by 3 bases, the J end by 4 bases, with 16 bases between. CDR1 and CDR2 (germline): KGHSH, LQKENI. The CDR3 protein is CASSPRGARDGNTIYF. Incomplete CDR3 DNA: TGTGCCAGCTCACCCCGGGGGGCGCGGGACGGAAACACC.

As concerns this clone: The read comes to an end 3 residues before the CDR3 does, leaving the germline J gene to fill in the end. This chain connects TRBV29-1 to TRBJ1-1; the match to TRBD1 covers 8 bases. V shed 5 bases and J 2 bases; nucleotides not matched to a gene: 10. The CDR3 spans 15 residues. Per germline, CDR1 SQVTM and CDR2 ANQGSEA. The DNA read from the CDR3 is TGCAGCGTTCCGCCCAGACAGGGGCTTAACACTGAA. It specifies CSVPPRQGLNTE. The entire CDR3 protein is CSVPPRQGLNTEAFF. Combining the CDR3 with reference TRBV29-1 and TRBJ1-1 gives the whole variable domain SAVISQKPSRDICQRGTSLTIQCQVDSQVTMMFWYRQQPGQSLTLIATANQGSEATYESGFVIDKFPISRPNLTFSTLTVSNMSPEDSSIYLCSVPPRQGLNTEAFFGQGTRLTVV.

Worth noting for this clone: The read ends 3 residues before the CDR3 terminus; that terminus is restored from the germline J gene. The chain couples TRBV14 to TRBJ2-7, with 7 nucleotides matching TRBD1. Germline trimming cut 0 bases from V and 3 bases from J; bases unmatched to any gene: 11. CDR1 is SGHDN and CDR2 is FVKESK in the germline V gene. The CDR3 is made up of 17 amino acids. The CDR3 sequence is CASSQEPGTAKGYEQYF. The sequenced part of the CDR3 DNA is TGTGCCAGCAGCCAAGAGCCCGGGACAGCGAAAGGCTACGAG. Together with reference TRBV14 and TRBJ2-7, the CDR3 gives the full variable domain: EAGVTQFPSHSVIEKGQTVTLRCDPISGHDNLYWYRRVMGKEIKFLLHFVKESKQDESGMPNNRFLAERTGGTYSTLKVQPAELEDSGVYFCASSQEPGTAKGYEQYFGPGTRLTVT.

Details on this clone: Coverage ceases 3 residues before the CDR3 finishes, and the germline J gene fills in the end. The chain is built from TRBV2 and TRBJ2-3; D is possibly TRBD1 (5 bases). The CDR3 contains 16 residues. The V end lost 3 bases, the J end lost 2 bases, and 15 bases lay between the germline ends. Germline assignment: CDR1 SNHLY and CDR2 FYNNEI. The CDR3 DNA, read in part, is TGTGCCAGCAGTGAGTCACAGGTGGCAGTCACAGATACG. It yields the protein CASSESQVAVTDT. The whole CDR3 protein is CASSESQVAVTDTQYF.

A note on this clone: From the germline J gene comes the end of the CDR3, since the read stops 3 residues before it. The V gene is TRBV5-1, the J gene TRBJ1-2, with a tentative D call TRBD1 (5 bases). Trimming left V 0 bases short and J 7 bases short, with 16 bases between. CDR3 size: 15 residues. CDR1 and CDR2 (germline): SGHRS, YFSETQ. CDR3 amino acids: CASSLGPGQGSGYTF. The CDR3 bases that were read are TGCGCCAGCAGCTTGGGCCCAGGACAAGGTAGTGGC.

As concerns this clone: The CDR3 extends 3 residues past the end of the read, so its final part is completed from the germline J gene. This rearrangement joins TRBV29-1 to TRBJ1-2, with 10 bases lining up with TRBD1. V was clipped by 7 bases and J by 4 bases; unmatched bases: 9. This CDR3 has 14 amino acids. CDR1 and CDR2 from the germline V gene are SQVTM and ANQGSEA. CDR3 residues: CSAATGGASYGYTF. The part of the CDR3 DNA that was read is TGCAGCGCCGCGACAGGGGGCGCGAGCTATGGC.

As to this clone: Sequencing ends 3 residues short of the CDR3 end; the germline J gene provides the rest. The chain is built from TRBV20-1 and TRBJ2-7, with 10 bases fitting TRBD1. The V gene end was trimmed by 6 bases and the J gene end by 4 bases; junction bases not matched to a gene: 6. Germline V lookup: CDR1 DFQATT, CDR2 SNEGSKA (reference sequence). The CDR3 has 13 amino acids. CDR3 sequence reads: CSAKRQGAYEQYF. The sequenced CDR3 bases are TGCAGTGCCAAAAGACAGGGGGCGTACGAG.

Partial CDR3 DNA: TGTGCCAGCAGCCTCGAAGGGAACTATGGC. This gives the protein CASSLEGNYG. The full CDR3 reads CASSLEGNYGYTF. This chain links TRBV5-4 with TRBJ1-2; D not certain. The read stops 3 residues short of the end of the CDR3; the missing end is completed from the germline J gene. The CDR3 extends over 13 amino acids. Germline V gives CDR1 SGHNT, CDR2 YYREEE (reference sequence). V was clipped by 4 bases and J by 2 bases, with 9 bases between them.

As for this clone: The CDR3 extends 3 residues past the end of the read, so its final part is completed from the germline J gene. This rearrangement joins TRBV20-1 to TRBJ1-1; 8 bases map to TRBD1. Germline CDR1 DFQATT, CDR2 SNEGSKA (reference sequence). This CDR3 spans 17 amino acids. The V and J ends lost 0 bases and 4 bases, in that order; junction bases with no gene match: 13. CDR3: CSARDQANRGGITEAFF. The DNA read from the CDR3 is TGCAGTGCTAGAGACCAAGCTAACAGGGGGGGGATCACTGAA.

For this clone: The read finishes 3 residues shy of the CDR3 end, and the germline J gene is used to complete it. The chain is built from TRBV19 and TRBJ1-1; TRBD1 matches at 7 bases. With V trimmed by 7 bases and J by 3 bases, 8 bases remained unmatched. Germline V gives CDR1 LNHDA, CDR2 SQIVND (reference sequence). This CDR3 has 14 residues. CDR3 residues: CASTTGQIYTEAFF. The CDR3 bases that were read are TGTGCCAGTACTACGGGACAGATTTACACTGAA.

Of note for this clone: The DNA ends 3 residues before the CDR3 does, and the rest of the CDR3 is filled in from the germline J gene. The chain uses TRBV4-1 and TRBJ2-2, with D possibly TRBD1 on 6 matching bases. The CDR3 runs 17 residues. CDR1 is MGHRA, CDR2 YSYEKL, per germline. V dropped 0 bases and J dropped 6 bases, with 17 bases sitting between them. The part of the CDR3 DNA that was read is TGCGCCAGCAGCCAAGATCAGGCCAGGGGAAGGGCCGGGGAG. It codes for CASSQDQARGRAGE. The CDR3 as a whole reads CASSQDQARGRAGELFF.

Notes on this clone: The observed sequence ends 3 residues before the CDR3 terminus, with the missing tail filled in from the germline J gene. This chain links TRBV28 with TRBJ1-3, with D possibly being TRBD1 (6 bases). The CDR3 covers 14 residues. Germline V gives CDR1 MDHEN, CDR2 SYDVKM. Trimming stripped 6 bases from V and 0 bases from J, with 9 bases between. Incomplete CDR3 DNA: TGTGCCAGCAGCAAGACAGGCTCTGGAAACACC. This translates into CASSKTGSGNT. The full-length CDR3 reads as CASSKTGSGNTIYF. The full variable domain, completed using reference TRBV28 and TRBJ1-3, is DVKVTQSSRYLVKRTGEKVFLECVQDMDHENMFWYRQDPGLGLRLIYFSYDVKMKEKGDIPEGYSVSREKKERFSLILESASTNQTSMYLCASSKTGSGNTIYFGEGSWLTVV.

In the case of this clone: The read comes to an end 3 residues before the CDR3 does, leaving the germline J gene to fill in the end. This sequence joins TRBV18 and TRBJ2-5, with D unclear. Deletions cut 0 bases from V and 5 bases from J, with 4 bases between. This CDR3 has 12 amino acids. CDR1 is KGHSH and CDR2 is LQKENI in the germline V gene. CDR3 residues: CASSPPFETQYF. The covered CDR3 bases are TGTGCCAGCTCACCACCCTTCGAGACC.

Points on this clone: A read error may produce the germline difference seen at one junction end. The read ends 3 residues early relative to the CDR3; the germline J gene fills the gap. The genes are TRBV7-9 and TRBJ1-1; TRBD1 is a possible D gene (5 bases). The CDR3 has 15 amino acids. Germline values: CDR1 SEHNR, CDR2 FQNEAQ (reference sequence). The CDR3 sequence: CASRLYAGGNTEAFF. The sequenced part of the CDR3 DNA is TGTGCCAGCCGCTTATATGCGGGGGGGAACACTGAA.